The 15 T cell receptor beta chains below come from one sample, sequenced in a study of blood T cell repertoires in COVID-19. Profiled with immunoSEQ multiplex PCR; TCRdb holds only in-frame clones, not every one. The profile shows 100,000 to 150,000 clones, 80% to 85% of them singletons. Material: peripheral blood. The receptors here all came from a woman in her 50s with acute or convalescent COVID-19.

The chain uses TRBV2 and TRBJ1-2; no definite D call. With 2 bases removed from V and 2 bases from J, the gap between germline ends came to 12 bases. The CDR3 totals 15 residues. Germline V CDR1 and CDR2: SNHLY, FYNNEI. CDR3 nucleotides: TGTGCCAGCAGTGAATCGGCGCAGACAAACTATGGCTACACCTTC. This gives the protein CASSESAQTNYGYTF.

The gene calls are TRBV4-1 and TRBJ1-2; 9 bases align to TRBD1. V was pared by 0 bases and J by 5 bases, with 7 bases of the junction left unmatched. This CDR3 region has 16 residues. Germline V lookup: CDR1 MGHRA, CDR2 YSYEKL. The CDR3 reads CASSQDTGTGIYGYTF. CDR3 DNA sequence: TGCGCCAGCAGCCAAGATACCGGGACAGGGATATATGGCTACACCTTC.

The J gene is TRBJ2-5, the V gene TRBV11-2, with TRBD2 identical over 8 bases. Germline V gives CDR1 SGHAT, CDR2 FQNNGV. J lost 2 bases, V lost 3 bases, and 8 bases had no gene match. CDR3 length equals 16 residues. CDR3 nucleotide sequence: TGTGCCAGCAGCTTCCCGGGGGGGGGATATCAAGAGACCCAGTACTTC. It encodes CASSFPGGGYQETQYF. Variable domain in full (rest from reference TRBV11-2 and TRBJ2-5): EAGVAQSPRYKIIEKRQSVAFWCNPISGHATLYWYQQILGQGPKLLIQFQNNGVVDDSQLPKDRFSAERLKGVDSTLKIQPAKLEDSAVYLCASSFPGGGYQETQYFGPGTRLLVL.

This clone was seen more than once but under ten times. The V gene is TRBV28, the J gene TRBJ2-2; TRBD2 aligns across 13 bases. Germline assignment: CDR1 MDHEN and CDR2 SYDVKM. The CDR3 runs 14 residues. Trimming at V came to 10 bases and at J to 5 bases, leaving 4 bases not matched to a gene. The CDR3 reads CATRLAGGTGELFF. In nucleotides, the CDR3 is TGTGCCACCCGACTAGCGGGAGGAACCGGGGAGCTGTTTTTT.

The V call is TRBV30, the J call TRBJ2-4; possibly TRBD2 for D (5 bases). CDR1 GTSNPN and CDR2 SVGIG come from the germline V gene (reference sequence). The V and J ends lost 7 bases and 8 bases respectively, with 15 bases between them. This CDR3 spans 12 amino acids. The CDR3 coding sequence is TGTGCCTCGGAAGGACTTGATTACATTCAGTACTTC. Translating gives CASEGLDYIQYF.

The rearrangement uses TRBV14 and TRBJ1-1; no clear D gene. V lost 3 bases and J 8 bases, leaving 16 bases between the germline ends. Per the germline V gene, CDR1 is SGHDN and CDR2 is FVKESK. The CDR3 runs to 14 residues. This CDR3 reads CASSHGDFGREAFF. The CDR3 coding sequence is TGTGCCAGCAGCCACGGGGATTTCGGGCGAGAAGCTTTCTTT.

V usage is TRBV11-2 and J usage is TRBJ2-5; D unclear. Germline loops: CDR1 SGHAT, CDR2 FQNNGV. V lost 4 bases, J lost 0 bases, and 3 bases lay in between. The CDR3 spans 12 residues. The CDR3 here is CASSSNQETQYF. CDR3 coding DNA: TGTGCCAGCAGCTCCAACCAAGAGACCCAGTACTTC. The variable domain in full, completed from reference TRBV11-2 and TRBJ2-5, reads EAGVAQSPRYKIIEKRQSVAFWCNPISGHATLYWYQQILGQGPKLLIQFQNNGVVDDSQLPKDRFSAERLKGVDSTLKIQPAKLEDSAVYLCASSSNQETQYFGPGTRLLVL.

This chain joins TRBV27 and TRBJ2-2; weak D call: TRBD2 (6 bases). Per the germline V gene, CDR1 is MNHEY and CDR2 is SMNVEV (reference sequence). CDR3 length: 16 amino acids. With 6 bases removed from V and 4 bases from J, the gap between germline ends came to 18 bases. The CDR3 DNA sequence: TGTGCCAGCAGACTGGGGGGTGGGGGGTCCACCGGGGAGCTGTTTTTT. Its protein is CASRLGGGGSTGELFF.

The V and J genes are TRBV18 and TRBJ1-1; D remains ambiguous. The germline V gene encodes CDR1 KGHSH and CDR2 LQKENI. This CDR3 contains 15 residues. With 5 bases removed from V and 2 bases from J, the gap between germline ends came to 15 bases. The CDR3 reads CASSSSQTQNTEAFF. CDR3 bases: TGTGCCAGCTCATCGTCCCAGACTCAAAACACTGAAGCTTTCTTT.

In nucleotides, the CDR3 is TGTGCCATCAGTGGAGCGGGAAAGGAGACCCAGTACTTC. Its translation is CAISGAGKETQYF. This rearrangement joins TRBV10-3 to TRBJ2-5, with TRBD2 identical over 7 bases. V was clipped by 4 bases and J by 5 bases; unmatched bases: 4. This CDR3 has 13 residues. Germline V lookup: CDR1 ENHRY, CDR2 SYGVKD.

The chain links TRBV10-1 to TRBJ1-1; D is unclear. Germline CDR1 is WNHNN and CDR2 is SYGVQD (reference sequence). Trimming stripped 4 bases from V and 3 bases from J, with 9 bases between. The CDR3 loop spans 13 amino acids. For the CDR3, the DNA is TGCGCCAGCAGTGGTCAGGATTACACTGAAGCTTTCTTT. It encodes CASSGQDYTEAFF.

This clone has just one count. The J gene is TRBJ1-3, the V gene TRBV11-2; no reliable D call. V shed 5 bases and J shed 4 bases, with 15 bases lying between them. CDR1 and CDR2 (germline): SGHAT, FQNNGV. This CDR3 comprises 15 residues. The CDR3 loop is CASSPTAGSGNTIYF. In nucleotides, the CDR3 is TGTGCCAGCAGCCCAACTGCGGGATCCGGAAACACCATATATTTT. Drawing the rest from reference TRBV11-2 and TRBJ1-3, the complete variable domain is EAGVAQSPRYKIIEKRQSVAFWCNPISGHATLYWYQQILGQGPKLLIQFQNNGVVDDSQLPKDRFSAERLKGVDSTLKIQPAKLEDSAVYLCASSPTAGSGNTIYFGEGSWLTVV.

V is TRBV9 and J is TRBJ2-2; tentative D call: TRBD2 (5 bases). Trimming took 0 bases from V and 3 from J, leaving 9 bases between them. Germline-derived CDR1 and CDR2 are SGDLS and YYNGEE. The CDR3 runs 15 residues. CDR3 nucleotide sequence: TGTGCCAGCAGCGTAGATGGCGGGCACACCGGGGAGCTGTTTTTT. As protein: CASSVDGGHTGELFF.

The rearrangement uses TRBV27 and TRBJ1-5; D gene uncertain. Germline assignment: CDR1 MNHEY and CDR2 SMNVEV (reference sequence). V lost 3 bases to trimming and J lost 2 bases, with 8 bases between them. This CDR3 has 14 residues. The CDR3: CASSFRGGNQPQHF. The CDR3 nucleotides are TGTGCCAGCAGTTTTAGAGGAGGCAATCAGCCCCAGCATTTT.

The chain couples TRBV28 to TRBJ2-2; tentatively, D is TRBD2 (5 bases). Trimming left V 7 bases short and J 5 bases short, with 8 bases between. The CDR3 is 12 residues long. Germline CDR1 and CDR2: MDHEN and SYDVKM. The CDR3 DNA is TGTGCCAGCACACCGGGGACCGGGGAGCTGTTTTTT. Translation gives CASTPGTGELFF.